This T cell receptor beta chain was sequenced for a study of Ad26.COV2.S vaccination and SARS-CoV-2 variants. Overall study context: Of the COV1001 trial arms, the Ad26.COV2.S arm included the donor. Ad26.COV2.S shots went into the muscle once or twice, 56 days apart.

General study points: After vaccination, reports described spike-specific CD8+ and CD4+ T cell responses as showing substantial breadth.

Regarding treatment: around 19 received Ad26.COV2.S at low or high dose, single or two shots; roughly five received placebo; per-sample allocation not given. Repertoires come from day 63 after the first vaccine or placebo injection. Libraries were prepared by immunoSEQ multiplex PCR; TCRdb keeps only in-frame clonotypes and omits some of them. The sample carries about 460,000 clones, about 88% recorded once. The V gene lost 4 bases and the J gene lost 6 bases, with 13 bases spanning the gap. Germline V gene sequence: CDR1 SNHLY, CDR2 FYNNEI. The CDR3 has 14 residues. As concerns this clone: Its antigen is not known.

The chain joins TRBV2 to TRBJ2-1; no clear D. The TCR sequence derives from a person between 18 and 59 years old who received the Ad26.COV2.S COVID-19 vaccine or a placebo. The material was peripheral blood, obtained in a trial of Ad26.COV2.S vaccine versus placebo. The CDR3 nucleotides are TGTGCCAGCAGTGCGCTGTTTAGGAGCAATGAGCAGTTCTTC. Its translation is CASSALFRSNEQFF.